Shown below are 12 T cell receptor beta chains from a single sample sequenced in a study of blood T cell repertoires in COVID-19. Profiling relied on immunoSEQ multiplex PCR, and the TCRdb table lists in-frame clones only, not all of them. The sample has some 350,000 clones; roughly 86% are singletons. Sequencing input: peripheral blood. Every receptor here comes from a woman between 65 and 79 years old with COVID-19, enrolled during active disease.

The chain couples TRBV6-2 or TRBV6-3 to TRBJ2-1, with D maybe TRBD2 (6 bases). V lost 4 bases to trimming and J lost 8 bases, with 15 bases between them. Germline V gene sequence: CDR1 MNHEY, CDR2 SVGEGT. This CDR3 comprises 14 residues. This CDR3 reads CASSLRLGGDEQFF. The CDR3 DNA reads as TGTGCCAGCAGTTTGAGACTAGGAGGGGATGAGCAGTTCTTC.

The chain recombines TRBV28 with TRBJ2-5; 8 bases line up with TRBD1. V gave up 4 bases and J gave up 7 bases; unmatched junction bases: 5. Germline loops: CDR1 MDHEN, CDR2 SYDVKM. CDR3 length: 13 residues. The CDR3 DNA is TGTGCCAGCAGTTCGGGACAGGAACGGACCCAGTACTTC. Translating gives CASSSGQERTQYF.

This chain links TRBV19 with TRBJ1-4, with 9 bases identical to TRBD1. After removal of 5 bases from V and 8 bases from J, the junction contained 3 bases not matched to a gene. Looked up from germline, CDR1 is LNHDA and CDR2 is SQIVND (reference sequence). This CDR3 is built from 13 residues. CDR3 in DNA: TGTGCCAGTAGTGGACAGGGGAAGGAAAAACTGTTTTTT. Translation: CASSGQGKEKLFF.

This chain joins TRBV7-9 and TRBJ1-3; TRBD1 is a possible D gene (6 bases). The germline V and J ends were trimmed by 4 bases and 3 bases, with 19 bases remaining between them. The CDR3 consists of 17 residues. Per germline, CDR1 SEHNR and CDR2 FQNEAQ (reference sequence). CDR3 nucleotide sequence: TGTGCCAGCAGCTCCCTAGGGGCAGGGGTCGGTGGAAACACCATATATTTT. Its translation: CASSSLGAGVGGNTIYF.

This clone was detected once. This chain connects TRBV6-5 to TRBJ1-1; tentative D call: TRBD1 (6 bases). This CDR3 has 15 amino acids. V was shortened by 3 bases and J by 1 base, with 12 bases between the two germline ends. The germline V gene encodes CDR1 MNHEY and CDR2 SVGAGI. Written as DNA, the CDR3 is TGTGCCAGCAGTTATGGGGGCTTCGCGAACACTGAAGCTTTCTTT. Amino acids: CASSYGGFANTEAFF.

The chain links TRBV7-9 to TRBJ1-2, with D perhaps TRBD1 (5 bases). V was cut by 2 bases and J by 2 bases, with 15 bases left in between. This CDR3 region has 16 residues. The germline CDR1 and CDR2 sequences are SEHNR and FQNEAQ (reference sequence). In DNA, the CDR3 is TGTGCCAGCAGCTTATTCGCCCGGGAGGGGAACTATGGCTACACCTTC. Translated, it gives CASSLFAREGNYGYTF.

The chain combines TRBV7-2 with TRBJ1-2; maybe TRBD1 (5 bases). The CDR3 has 14 amino acids. Germline V CDR1 and CDR2: SGHTA, FQGNSA. V was trimmed by 1 base and J by 8 bases, leaving 14 bases between them. The CDR3 region is CASSLGGQGWGYTF. For the CDR3, the DNA is TGTGCCAGCAGCTTAGGAGGTCAGGGCTGGGGCTACACCTTC.

This clone was recorded a few times. The gene calls are TRBV19 and TRBJ1-1; no definite D call. Between the trimmed V and J ends, which lost 6 bases and 0 bases, there was a span of 11 bases. The CDR3 has 14 residues. The germline V gene encodes CDR1 LNHDA and CDR2 SQIVND (reference sequence). CDR3 protein: CASRRGGLNTEAFF. DNA of the CDR3: TGTGCCAGTAGGCGGGGAGGCTTGAACACTGAAGCTTTCTTT.

The CDR3 bases are TGTGCCAGCAGCCCCCGGGACAGGGGTAATTCACCCCTCCACTTT. Its translation: CASSPRDRGNSPLHF. The chain joins TRBV5-4 to TRBJ1-6, with 10 bases that match TRBD1. Germline V CDR1 and CDR2: SGHNT, YYREEE (reference sequence). J lost 6 bases, V lost 4 bases, and 4 bases had no gene match. This CDR3 has 15 amino acids. Combining the CDR3 with reference TRBV5-4 and TRBJ1-6 gives the whole variable domain ETGVTQSPTHLIKTRGQQVTLRCSSQSGHNTVSWYQQALGQGPQFIFQYYREEENGRGNFPPRFSGLQFPNYSSELNVNALELDDSALYLCASSPRDRGNSPLHFGNGTRLTVT.

This clone showed up just a few times. This rearrangement joins TRBV10-1 to TRBJ2-2, with 9 bases identical to TRBD1. This CDR3 contains 16 residues. Germline V CDR1 and CDR2: WNHNN, SYGVQD (reference sequence). The J segment lost 7 bases and the V segment lost 4 bases, leaving 10 bases of the junction unmatched. CDR3 region: CASSVSRDRGVGELFF. The CDR3 DNA reads TGCGCCAGCAGTGTCTCCAGAGACAGGGGGGTCGGGGAGCTGTTTTTT.

The CDR3 here is CASSPQGRGAFF. The CDR3 DNA is TGTGCCAGCAGCCCACAGGGTCGGGGAGCTTTCTTT. The gene calls are TRBV12-3 or TRBV12-4 and TRBJ1-1, with D possibly being TRBD1 (6 bases). V was clipped by 6 bases and J by 10 bases, with 15 bases between them. There are 12 residues in the CDR3.

This clone has a single count. The chain recombines TRBV7-2 with TRBJ1-5; D might be TRBD1 (5 bases). The CDR3 covers 14 residues. The germline V gene encodes CDR1 SGHTA and CDR2 FQGNSA. V lost 5 bases, J lost 4 bases, and 12 bases lay in between. CDR3 DNA: TGTGCCAGCAGCCCAACAGGATATAATCAGCCCCAGCATTTT. Its translation is CASSPTGYNQPQHF.